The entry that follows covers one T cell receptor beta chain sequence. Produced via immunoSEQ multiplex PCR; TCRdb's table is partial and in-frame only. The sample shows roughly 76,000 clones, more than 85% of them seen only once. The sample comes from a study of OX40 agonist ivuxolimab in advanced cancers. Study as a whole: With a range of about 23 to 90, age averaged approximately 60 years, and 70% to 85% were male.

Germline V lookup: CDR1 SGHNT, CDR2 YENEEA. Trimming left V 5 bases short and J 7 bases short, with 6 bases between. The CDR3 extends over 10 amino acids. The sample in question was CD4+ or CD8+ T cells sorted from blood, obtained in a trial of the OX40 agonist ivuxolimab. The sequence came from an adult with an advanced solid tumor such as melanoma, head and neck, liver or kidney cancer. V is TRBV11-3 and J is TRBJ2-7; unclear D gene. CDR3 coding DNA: TGTGCCAGCAGCCTGGGGGAGCAGTACTTC. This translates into CASSLGEQYF.